In this sample, the clone carrying this T cell receptor (beta chain) turned up a few times. This record belongs to a study of blood T cell repertoires in COVID-19. Turning to the study itself: Acute-phase and convalescent COVID-19 samples originated in the United States, Italy and Spain. T cells, B-cell-depleted T cells, or PBMCs supplied cDNA or gDNA.

V lost 6 bases and J 3 bases, leaving 5 bases between the germline ends. This CDR3 spans 11 amino acids. Under the authors' procedure: The authors estimated nucleated cell counts from reference gene primer amplification. Profiled with immunoSEQ multiplex PCR; TCRdb holds only in-frame clones, not every one. That table supplies the V and J calls and clone size; D and trimming were determined from the DNA. Seen here are 150,000 to 200,000 clones, 65% to 85% observed once, and the top ten hold around 19%. The source is a woman in her 70s who had recovered from COVID-19. The chain is built from TRBV12-3 or TRBV12-4 and TRBJ1-1; D unclear. The material sequenced was peripheral blood. The CDR3 loop is CASREDTEAFF. In nucleotides, the CDR3 is TGTGCCAGCAGGGAGGACACTGAAGCTTTCTTT.